The 23 T cell receptor beta chains presented below share a single source sample, sequenced in a study of patients and donors after allogeneic stem cell transplantation. TCRdb reanalysed the RT-PCR reads using MiXCR and keeps one entry per CDR3 protein. Of 150,000 to 200,000 distinct CDR3 sequences listed, 24% are singletons. Sequenced material: blood, either unsorted or a sorted T cell fraction (not recorded which). Source of these receptors: a human donor who was either an allogeneic HSCT recipient or a stem cell or donor lymphocyte infusion donor (not recorded which). It is not recorded whose cells these are; they may come from a transplant donor.

The chain uses TRBV10-3 and TRBJ1-1; D not certain. Germline loops: CDR1 ENHRY, CDR2 SYGVKD. The CDR3 contains 13 residues. V shed 6 bases and J shed 3 bases, with 11 bases lying between them. The CDR3 sequence: CAIREIRDTEAFF. The CDR3 DNA sequence: TGTGCCATCAGAGAGATAAGGGACACTGAAGCTTTCTTT.

This clonotype appeared a few times. V gene TRBV7-8 combines with J gene TRBJ1-2, with D possibly TRBD1 on 5 matching bases. The CDR3 is made up of 13 amino acids. Trimming left V 5 bases short and J 1 base short, with 8 bases between. Looked up from germline, CDR1 is SGHVS and CDR2 is FQNEAQ. In nucleotides, the CDR3 is TGTGCCAGCAGCAGCAGGGTTAACTATGGCTACACCTTC. Translation: CASSSRVNYGYTF.

This clonotype was seen ten or more times. This rearrangement joins TRBV7-2 to TRBJ1-2; D is perhaps TRBD1 (6 bases). Between the trimmed V and J ends, which lost 5 bases and 0 bases, there was a span of 10 bases. The CDR3 covers 14 residues. Germline CDR1 and CDR2: SGHTA and FQGNSA. CDR3 bases: TGTGCCAGCAGCCCGACAGGTCCTAACTATGGCTACACCTTC. Translated: CASSPTGPNYGYTF.

The chain is built from TRBV12-3 or TRBV12-4 and TRBJ1-1; TRBD1 is a possible D gene (6 bases). The CDR3 runs 14 residues. Trimming cost V 6 bases and J 4 bases, with 15 bases left between them. The chain's CDR3 is CASRSWGLGTEAFF. The CDR3 DNA is TGTGCCAGCAGGTCCTGGGGGCTTGGCACTGAAGCTTTCTTT.

V and J are TRBV5-1 and TRBJ2-7; 8 nucleotides match TRBD1. J lost 5 bases, V lost 0 bases, and 7 bases had no gene match. CDR1 is SGHRS and CDR2 is YFSETQ in the germline V gene. This CDR3 spans 15 amino acids. DNA for the CDR3: TGCGCCAGCAGCTTGGCTGGACAGGGAGTGGACGAGCAGTACTTC. Amino acid sequence: CASSLAGQGVDEQYF.

This clonotype was detected only a few times. V usage is TRBV12-3 or TRBV12-4 and J usage is TRBJ2-2, with 8 bases fitting TRBD2. This CDR3 has 16 residues. The V segment lost 5 bases and the J segment 1 base; nucleotides outside the gene matches: 6. CDR3 DNA: TGTGCCAGCAGTCCCCTGAGCGGGGGGAACACCGGGGAGCTGTTTTTT. Translated: CASSPLSGGNTGELFF.

This chain connects TRBV5-1 to TRBJ2-1; maybe TRBD2 (6 bases). Germline-derived CDR1 and CDR2 are SGHRS and YFSETQ. This CDR3 comprises 15 residues. V dropped 4 bases and J dropped 1 base, with 12 bases sitting between them. The CDR3 reads CASSGGLQSYNEQFF. CDR3 bases: TGCGCCAGCAGCGGGGGACTCCAGTCCTACAATGAGCAGTTCTTC.

In its sample, this clonotype was seen a few times. The chain uses TRBV2 and TRBJ1-1; possibly TRBD1 for D (5 bases). Germline lookup yields CDR1 SNHLY and CDR2 FYNNEI. This CDR3 has 13 residues. Deletions cut 6 bases from V and 8 bases from J, with 16 bases between. The CDR3 sequence is CASRRQRQTEAFF. CDR3 DNA sequence: TGTGCCAGCAGACGCCAAAGACAGACCGAAGCTTTCTTT.

Many counts were recorded for this clonotype. The chain recombines TRBV20-1 with TRBJ1-1; D is uncertain. The germline gives CDR1 DFQATT, CDR2 SNEGSKA (reference sequence). V lost 4 bases and J 4 bases, leaving 10 bases between the germline ends. The CDR3 covers 12 residues. CDR3: CSAISLTTEAFF. CDR3 nucleotides: TGCAGTGCTATCTCCTTGACCACTGAAGCTTTCTTT.

J is TRBJ1-1 and V is TRBV30; D unclear. From germline, CDR1 is GTSNPN and CDR2 SVGIG (reference sequence). The CDR3 totals 8 residues. With 5 bases removed from V and 8 bases from J, the gap between germline ends came to 3 bases. CDR3 sequence (DNA): TGTGCCTGGGGGGAAGCTTTCTTT. This translates into CAWGEAFF.

The chain is built from TRBV7-3 and TRBJ2-5; TRBD2 agrees at 7 bases. Germline trimming cut 1 base from V and 1 base from J; bases unmatched to any gene: 3. Per germline, CDR1 SGHTA and CDR2 FQGTGA. CDR3 length: 15 residues. This CDR3 is CASSLRPSGQETQYF. CDR3 nucleotide sequence: TGTGCCAGCAGCTTAAGGCCTAGCGGCCAAGAGACCCAGTACTTC.

This clonotype was detected only a few times. The chain employs TRBV27 and TRBJ2-3; the D is unclear. Germline-derived CDR1 and CDR2 are MNHEY and SMNVEV (reference sequence). Trimming took 7 bases from V and 1 from J, leaving 9 bases between them. This CDR3 has 13 amino acids. The CDR3 DNA reads as TGTGCCAGCACCCGGAGCGGCACAGATACGCAGTATTTT. It is translated as CASTRSGTDTQYF.

This clonotype appeared a few times. The V call is TRBV12-3 or TRBV12-4, the J call TRBJ1-2; D gene ambiguous. Between the trimmed V and J ends, which lost 5 bases and 3 bases, there was a span of 13 bases. This CDR3 contains 14 residues. CDR3 bases: TGTGCCAGCAGTAAACGGACGGAATACTATGGCTACACCTTC. Residues: CASSKRTEYYGYTF.

This clonotype has only a few counts. The chain's CDR3 is CASSFPGQYYGYTF. The CDR3 bases are TGTGCCAGCAGCTTTCCGGGACAGTACTATGGCTACACCTTC. The chain recombines TRBV11-2 with TRBJ1-2; 7 bases are a match to TRBD1. V was clipped by 3 bases and J by 3 bases; unmatched bases: 4. Germline-derived CDR1 and CDR2 are SGHAT and FQNNGV. The CDR3 contains 14 residues. Full variable domain (outside the CDR3, taken from reference TRBV11-2 and TRBJ1-2): EAGVAQSPRYKIIEKRQSVAFWCNPISGHATLYWYQQILGQGPKLLIQFQNNGVVDDSQLPKDRFSAERLKGVDSTLKIQPAKLEDSAVYLCASSFPGQYYGYTFGSGTRLTVV.

In this sample, this clonotype turned up a few times. The chain links TRBV5-1 to TRBJ1-1, with D perhaps matching TRBD1 (5 bases). V lost 5 bases, J lost 5 bases, and 10 bases lay in between. This CDR3 is 12 amino acids long. Germline V lookup: CDR1 SGHRS, CDR2 YFSETQ. CDR3 region: CASRKRGTEAFF. CDR3 nucleotide sequence: TGCGCCAGCAGAAAGAGGGGTACTGAAGCTTTCTTT.

This clonotype occurred a few times. V and J are TRBV7-2 and TRBJ1-3, with D unresolved. Germline CDR1 is SGHTA and CDR2 is FQGNSA. The CDR3 loop spans 17 amino acids. V was pared by 1 base and J by 2 bases, with 15 bases between. This CDR3 reads CASSLEHTVGTGNTIYF. For the CDR3, the DNA is TGTGCCAGCAGCTTAGAGCACACAGTAGGGACTGGAAACACCATATATTTT.

The chain recombines TRBV12-3 or TRBV12-4 with TRBJ2-3, with D possibly being TRBD2 (6 bases). CDR3 size: 15 residues. V dropped 7 bases and J dropped 3 bases, with 17 bases sitting between them. For the CDR3, the DNA is TGTGCCAGCAACCGGGGACTTGGCCGAACAGATACGCAGTATTTT. This encodes CASNRGLGRTDTQYF.

There are a few counts of this clonotype. The V call is TRBV4-3, the J call TRBJ2-7, with 9 bases that match TRBD2. Germline V gives CDR1 LGHNA, CDR2 YSLEER. This CDR3 is built from 15 residues. V gave up 1 base and J gave up 2 bases; unmatched junction bases: 3. As DNA, the CDR3 is TGCGCCAGCAGCCAAGGTACTAGCGGGCCCTACGAGCAGTACTTC. Protein product: CASSQGTSGPYEQYF.

This clonotype occurred a few times. The rearrangement joins TRBV5-6 to TRBJ2-3; D unresolved. The germline V gene has CDR1 SGHDT and CDR2 YYEEEE. V was cut by 4 bases and J by 3 bases, with 6 bases left in between. The CDR3 is made up of 12 amino acids. CDR3 in DNA: TGTGCCAGCAGCATAGGAACAGATACGCAGTATTTT. It encodes CASSIGTDTQYF. The complete variable domain, with remaining parts taken from reference TRBV5-6 and TRBJ2-3, reads DAGVTQSPTHLIKTRGQQVTLRCSPKSGHDTVSWYQQALGQGPQFIFQYYEEEERQRGNFPDRFSGHQFPNYSSELNVNALLLGDSALYLCASSIGTDTQYFGPGTRLTVL.

V is TRBV3-1 and J is TRBJ2-7; 9 nucleotides match TRBD1. This CDR3 comprises 16 residues. V lost 2 bases to trimming and J lost 6 bases; unmatched junction nucleotides: 11. Germline CDR1 reads LGHDT; CDR2 reads YNNKEL (reference sequence). Here the CDR3 DNA reads TGTGCCAGCAGCCAAAAACCAAGGGACAGGGAGGGCGAGCAGTACTTC. Residues: CASSQKPRDREGEQYF.

This clonotype was seen a few times. The chain recombines TRBV9 with TRBJ2-7; TRBD1 agrees at 7 bases. CDR3 length equals 13 residues. CDR1 and CDR2 (germline): SGDLS, YYNGEE. V lost 4 bases, J lost 5 bases, and 6 bases stayed unmatched. CDR3 region: CASSLQGINEQYF. For the CDR3, the DNA is TGTGCCAGCAGCCTACAGGGGATCAACGAGCAGTACTTC. Looking up the rest from reference TRBV9 and TRBJ2-7 gives the full variable domain: DSGVTQTPKHLITATGQRVTLRCSPRSGDLSVYWYQQSLDQGLQFLIQYYNGEERAKGNILERFSAQQFPDLHSELNLSSLELGDSALYFCASSLQGINEQYFGPGTRLTVT.

J is TRBJ2-3 and V is TRBV7-2; 12 positions match TRBD2. Germline CDR1 is SGHTA and CDR2 is FQGNSA. With V trimmed by 4 bases and J by 4 bases, 3 bases remained unmatched. The CDR3 sequence is 15 residues long. DNA of the CDR3: TGTGCCAGCAGCTCGACTAGCGGGAGAGCAGATACGCAGTATTTT. Translation gives CASSSTSGRADTQYF.

This clonotype was recorded many times. V is TRBV9 and J is TRBJ1-1; 9 nucleotides match TRBD1. Germline values: CDR1 SGDLS, CDR2 YYNGEE. The CDR3 totals 17 residues. Trimming removed 4 bases from V and 1 base from J; junction bases left unmatched: 11. The CDR3, as DNA: TGTGCCAGCAGCCCCAAGGACAGGGGCGTACGGAACACTGAAGCTTTCTTT. It specifies CASSPKDRGVRNTEAFF. The full variable domain, its missing parts supplied by reference TRBV9 and TRBJ1-1, is DSGVTQTPKHLITATGQRVTLRCSPRSGDLSVYWYQQSLDQGLQFLIQYYNGEERAKGNILERFSAQQFPDLHSELNLSSLELGDSALYFCASSPKDRGVRNTEAFFGQGTRLTVV.